This TCR beta chain emerged from a study of blood T cells in healthy people across ages. V gave up 7 bases and J gave up 5 bases; unmatched junction bases: 5. The germline CDR1 and CDR2 sequences are MDHEN and SYDVKM. This CDR3 spans 13 amino acids. Through a sample-barcoded 5' primer and a J-beta primer mix, a second PCR was run for roughly 7 to 12 cycles. From the 5' RACE reads, TCRdb called clonotypes with MiXCR, one entry per CDR3 protein. The repertoire has hundreds of thousands of distinct CDR3 sequences, roughly 50% of them found once; the top ten carry roughly 31%. Broader study findings: Investigators treated diversity estimates from one million T cells as underestimates. The study found more naive CD4+ cells and higher diversity in long-lived than aged donors. CMV infection status of these donors was not known. Per million T cells, TCR beta diversity dropped about linearly as age rose.

With regard to this clonotype: Its antigen is as yet unknown.

The sequence came from a woman aged 60-75 years in good health. The sequencing input was blood. V is TRBV28 and J is TRBJ2-5, with 9 positions matching TRBD1. This CDR3 is CASNPGQGETQYF. The CDR3 coding sequence is TGTGCCAGCAACCCGGGACAGGGTGAGACCCAGTACTTC.